One and the same sample provided the 21 T cell receptor beta chains below, sequenced in a study of cytomegalovirus exposure and HLA in healthy donors. A multiplex PCR was run with 60 Vbeta primers and 13 Jbeta primers. Clones were sequenced by immunoSEQ multiplex PCR, and TCRdb holds only the in-frame ones, with some missing. Among around 150,000 clones listed, about 65% were seen once. The specimen was PBMCs. The receptor source for this set is a man aged 35 to 55 in good health and CMV-seropositive.

The chain combines TRBV10-3 with TRBJ2-5; D ambiguous. Per germline, CDR1 ENHRY and CDR2 SYGVKD. The CDR3 contains 16 residues. Trimming took 6 bases from V and 2 from J, leaving 19 bases between them. As DNA, the CDR3 is TGTGCCATCAGCCGGTTGGGTAGCCCAACTCAAGAGACCCAGTACTTC. Protein sequence: CAISRLGSPTQETQYF.

This chain connects TRBV7-3 to TRBJ1-2; 9 bases are shared with TRBD1. This CDR3 region has 14 residues. V was pared by 5 bases and J by 7 bases, with 8 bases of the junction left unmatched. Germline V gives CDR1 SGHTA, CDR2 FQGTGA. In DNA form, the CDR3 reads TGTGCCAGCAGCCCTAATATGGGACAGGGTGGCTACACCTTC. Amino acid sequence: CASSPNMGQGGYTF.

About this clone: The final CDR3 position lacks the conserved phenylalanine or tryptophan, pointing to a likely read error. This chain connects TRBV6-4 to TRBJ2-3, with 9 bases lining up with TRBD2. CDR1 MRHNA and CDR2 SNTAGT come from the germline V gene. V lost 5 bases and J lost 2; bases outside the gene matches: 5. This CDR3 region has 15 residues. CDR3 bases: TGTGCCAGCAGTCTTCAGCGGGGGGACACAGATACGCAGTATTCT. Translated: CASSLQRGDTDTQYS.

V usage is TRBV19 and J usage is TRBJ1-4; D may be TRBD1 (6 bases). V shed 4 bases and J shed 7 bases, with 16 bases lying between them. Germline V gene lookup returns CDR1 LNHDA and CDR2 SQIVND (reference sequence). The CDR3 sequence is 15 residues long. The CDR3 region is CASSSRRGAFEKLFF. The CDR3 bases are TGTGCCAGTAGTAGCCGACGGGGGGCTTTTGAAAAACTGTTTTTT.

V gene TRBV29-1 combines with J gene TRBJ2-5, with D maybe TRBD1 (6 bases). V was clipped by 5 bases and J by 2 bases, with 12 bases between them. Per the germline V gene, CDR1 is SQVTM and CDR2 is ANQGSEA. The CDR3 totals 13 residues. The DNA of the CDR3 is TGCAGCGTTCAGGGGCACATACAAGAGACCCAGTACTTC. Its protein product is CSVQGHIQETQYF.

V and J are TRBV7-2 and TRBJ1-5; TRBD1 might be the D (5 bases). The CDR3 is 16 amino acids. V lost 1 base, J lost 6 bases, and 16 bases lay in between. Germline V gene data show CDR1 as SGHTA and CDR2 as FQGNSA. The CDR3 spells CASSLVGPGSTQPQHF. DNA of the CDR3: TGTGCCAGCAGCTTAGTGGGGCCAGGCTCGACTCAGCCCCAGCATTTT.

The J gene is TRBJ2-5, the V gene TRBV6-6; TRBD1 aligns across 8 bases. Germline V CDR1 and CDR2: MNHNY, SVGAGI (reference sequence). This CDR3 contains 12 residues. J lost 2 bases, V lost 10 bases, and 3 bases had no gene match. CDR3 protein: CATWTGQETQYF. CDR3 bases: TGTGCCACCTGGACAGGGCAAGAGACCCAGTACTTC.

The chain uses TRBV7-9 and TRBJ1-2, with D possibly being TRBD1 (5 bases). Germline lookup yields CDR1 SEHNR and CDR2 FQNEAQ (reference sequence). Trimming cost V 1 base and J 4 bases, with 7 bases left between them. CDR3 size: 13 residues. The CDR3 sequence: CASSLVGGYGYTF. CDR3 bases: TGTGCCAGCAGCTTAGTGGGGGGCTATGGCTACACCTTC. Looking up the rest from reference TRBV7-9 and TRBJ1-2 gives the full variable domain: DTGVSQNPRHKITKRGQNVTFRCDPISEHNRLYWYRQTLGQGPEFLTYFQNEAQLEKSRLLSDRFSAERPKGSFSTLEIQRTEQGDSAMYLCASSLVGGYGYTFGSGTRLTVV.

This clone was seen only a few times. The gene calls are TRBV10-3 and TRBJ1-2, with TRBD1 matching over 9 bases. After removal of 5 bases from V and 4 bases from J, the junction contained 11 bases not matched to a gene. The CDR3 is 16 residues long. Germline loops: CDR1 ENHRY, CDR2 SYGVKD. The DNA for the CDR3 is TGTGCCATCAGTAAACAGGGGGCGCGCGGCTCCTATGGCTACACCTTC. This gives the protein CAISKQGARGSYGYTF.

This clone appeared once. The rearrangement joins TRBV18 to TRBJ2-2; 8 nucleotides align to TRBD1. CDR1 and CDR2 (germline): KGHSH, LQKENI. The CDR3 extends over 17 amino acids. V shed 4 bases, J shed 2 bases, and the junction held 9 bases outside the gene matches. The CDR3 DNA reads TGTGCCAGCTCACTGCGACGGACAGGGAACAACACCGGGGAGCTGTTTTTT. This codes for CASSLRRTGNNTGELFF.

The chain couples TRBV2 to TRBJ2-7; D call uncertain. There are 17 residues in the CDR3. V was clipped by 4 bases and J by 7 bases, with 26 bases between them. CDR1 and CDR2 from the germline V gene are SNHLY and FYNNEI. The DNA for the CDR3 is TGTGCCAGCAGTGCGGAGCTCCCCCCCGCCCCCACTACAGAGCAGTACTTC. Translated: CASSAELPPAPTTEQYF. The full variable domain, with the rest looked up from reference TRBV2 and TRBJ2-7, is EPEVTQTPSHQVTQMGQEVILRCVPISNHLYFYWYRQILGQKVEFLVSFYNNEISEKSEIFDDQFSVERPDGSNFTLKIRSTKLEDSAMYFCASSAELPPAPTTEQYFGPGTRLTVT.

The V gene is TRBV5-1, the J gene TRBJ1-4; 9 bases align to TRBD1. The V gene's germline CDR1 is SGHRS and CDR2 YFSETQ. V was clipped by 4 bases and J by 7 bases; unmatched bases: 8. This CDR3 is built from 15 residues. The DNA of the CDR3 is TGCGCCAGCAGCGGCGGACAGGGGTTGGGTGAAAAACTGTTTTTT. This encodes CASSGGQGLGEKLFF.

The genes are TRBV18 and TRBJ1-2; maybe TRBD1 (6 bases). V lost 5 bases and J lost 9, with 16 bases in between. The length of the CDR3 is 13 residues. From germline, CDR1 is KGHSH and CDR2 LQKENI. This CDR3 reads CASSSGTGWSYTF. In nucleotides, the CDR3 is TGTGCCAGCTCATCTGGCACAGGGTGGAGCTACACCTTC.

CDR3 amino acids: CAISDSDRGNYGYTF. In nucleotides, the CDR3 is TGTGCCATCAGTGATTCGGACAGGGGTAACTATGGCTACACCTTC. This rearrangement joins TRBV10-3 to TRBJ1-2; 9 bases align to TRBD1. Trimming removed 3 bases from V and 1 base from J; junction bases left unmatched: 3. CDR1 is ENHRY and CDR2 is SYGVKD in the germline V gene. CDR3 length equals 15 residues.

The gene calls are TRBV7-2 and TRBJ1-2; unclear D gene. V was trimmed by 2 bases and J by 5 bases, leaving 6 bases between them. The CDR3 has 12 amino acids. The V gene's germline CDR1 is SGHTA and CDR2 FQGNSA. The CDR3 bases are TGTGCCAGCAGCTTATACGGGTATGGCTACACCTTC. Its translation: CASSLYGYGYTF.

This clone came up once. The chain links TRBV27 to TRBJ2-5; the D gene is possibly TRBD1 (5 bases). The DNA end lines up better with TRBJ2-7; the J call may be wrong. Germline V gene lookup returns CDR1 MNHEY and CDR2 SMNVEV (reference sequence). This CDR3 spans 15 amino acids. CDR3 DNA: TGTGCCAGCACCCCCGACAGAGATACCTACTACGAGCAGTACTTC. It encodes CASTPDRDTYYEQYF.

The gene calls are TRBV11-2 and TRBJ2-3, with 12 bases fitting TRBD2. Germline values: CDR1 SGHAT, CDR2 FQNNGV. V lost 5 bases, J lost 4 bases, and 13 bases stayed unmatched. The CDR3 is 18 amino acids. CDR3: CASSTPQGLAGGPDTQYF. DNA for the CDR3: TGTGCCAGCAGCACCCCGCAGGGGCTAGCGGGGGGGCCAGATACGCAGTATTTT.

This chain links TRBV9 with TRBJ2-3, with TRBD2 matching 9 bases. The CDR3 consists of 16 residues. V shed 3 bases, J shed 2 bases, and the junction held 7 bases outside the gene matches. Germline CDR1 is SGDLS and CDR2 is YYNGEE. This CDR3 reads CASSAELAGATDTQYF. The CDR3 DNA reads as TGTGCCAGCAGCGCCGAATTAGCGGGGGCCACAGATACGCAGTATTTT.

This clone was seen once. V is TRBV9 and J is TRBJ1-1; possibly TRBD1 for D (6 bases). The germline V gene has CDR1 SGDLS and CDR2 YYNGEE. Trimming took 0 bases from V and 3 from J, leaving 15 bases between them. The CDR3 sequence is 16 residues long. CDR3 protein: CASSVGIRGGDTEAFF. The DNA for the CDR3 is TGTGCCAGCAGCGTAGGTATCAGGGGAGGGGACACTGAAGCTTTCTTT.

The rearrangement joins TRBV5-6 to TRBJ2-1; TRBD2 agrees at 7 bases. The CDR3 runs 16 residues. Germline V lookup: CDR1 SGHDT, CDR2 YYEEEE. V shed 0 bases and J 3 bases; nucleotides not matched to a gene: 6. Here the CDR3 DNA reads TGTGCCAGCAGCTTGGCCGCGGCTAGCGGCTACAATGAGCAGTTCTTC. It is translated as CASSLAAASGYNEQFF.

The chain links TRBV5-6 to TRBJ2-2, with 7 bases identical to TRBD1. CDR1 is SGHDT, CDR2 YYEEEE, per germline. V trimming: 4 bases; J trimming: 4 bases; junction bases outside the gene matches: 10. The CDR3 contains 16 residues. CDR3 sequence (DNA): TGTGCCAGCAGCCACAAAGGGGGCGCGACCACCGGGGAGCTGTTTTTT. Residues: CASSHKGGATTGELFF.